The 31 T cell receptor beta chains reported below all come from one sample, sequenced in a study of post-analysis software for immune sequencing data. Findings and caveats of the study: TRBV segments more frequent in patients than in controls numbered several and included TRBV5-6, TRBV5-1 and TRBV20-1.

The library was made from cDNA and included unique molecular identifiers. Via MiXCR, TCRdb re-called the PCR reads, giving one row per CDR3 protein. The data show over 150,000 distinct CDR3 sequences, approximately 31% seen once. What these receptors recognize is not known. Sequencing was done on a sample of blood. The source of these receptors is a girl aged 5 to 17 with multiple sclerosis.

This clonotype showed up just once. Just one base apart from a much larger clone, this may be a read error. The chain joins TRBV30 to TRBJ1-2; the match to TRBD1 covers 9 bases. This CDR3 is 17 amino acids long. Per germline, CDR1 GTSNPN and CDR2 SVGIG (reference sequence). Trimming removed 5 bases from V and 0 bases from J; junction bases left unmatched: 13. CDR3 in DNA: TGTGCCTGGGGGGACAGGGAGGCTCCTTTCCCTAACTATGGCTACACCTTC. Translating gives CAWGDREAPFPNYGYTF.

Remarks on this clonotype: The junction does not match germline at one end; this may be a read error. The rearrangement joins TRBV7-8 to TRBJ2-1; no reliable D call. Germline CDR1 is SGHVS and CDR2 is FQNEAQ. The CDR3 contains 14 residues. The DNA for the CDR3 is TGTGCCAGCAGCACCCACTCGGCGCTCGATGAGCAGGTCTTC. As protein: CASSTHSALDEQVF.

With respect to this clonotype: A much larger clone lies a single base off, so this may be a read error. The gene calls are TRBV7-4 and TRBJ2-4; 12 bases line up with TRBD2. The CDR3 runs to 19 residues. The germline gives CDR1 SGHVT, CDR2 SQSDAQ. The J segment lost 3 bases and the V segment lost 5 bases, leaving 14 bases of the junction unmatched. The CDR3 loop reads CASSIRTSGIGEGKNIQYF. CDR3 sequence (DNA): TGTGCCAGCAGCATTCGGACTAGCGGGATTGGAGAAGGCAAAAACATTCAGTACTTC.

The V call is TRBV7-9, the J call TRBJ2-3; D is unclear. The V gene's germline CDR1 is SEHNR and CDR2 FQNEAQ (reference sequence). There are 14 residues in the CDR3. The germline V and J ends were trimmed by 5 bases and 6 bases, with 15 bases remaining between them. The CDR3 reads CASSLPGPRDTQYF. The CDR3 nucleotides are TGTGCCAGCAGCCTCCCAGGCCCGCGGGATACGCAGTATTTT. Combining the CDR3 with reference TRBV7-9 and TRBJ2-3 gives the whole variable domain DTGVSQNPRHKITKRGQNVTFRCDPISEHNRLYWYRQTLGQGPEFLTYFQNEAQLEKSRLLSDRFSAERPKGSFSTLEIQRTEQGDSAMYLCASSLPGPRDTQYFGPGTRLTVL.

This chain connects TRBV9 to TRBJ1-5, with a possible D match to TRBD1 (5 bases). V was shortened by 3 bases and J by 9 bases, with 13 bases between the two germline ends. Germline V gene lookup returns CDR1 SGDLS and CDR2 YYNGEE. This CDR3 has 13 residues. The CDR3 loop reads CASSEGSVTPQHF. For the CDR3, the DNA is TGTGCCAGCAGCGAGGGGTCCGTGACGCCCCAGCATTTT.

The rearrangement uses TRBV14 and TRBJ2-5, with D maybe TRBD2 (6 bases). Judging by the DNA end, TRBJ2-7 fits better; the J call may be wrong. The CDR3 is 16 amino acids. Germline V gene sequence: CDR1 SGHDN, CDR2 FVKESK. CDR3 sequence reads: CASSQVRDFPKYEQYF. The CDR3 DNA reads as TGTGCCAGCAGCCAGGTTCGGGACTTCCCAAAATACGAGCAGTACTTC.

Worth noting for this clonotype: This may stem from a read error, because a much larger clone lies one nucleotide away. The chain links TRBV24-1 to TRBJ2-3, with TRBD2 matching over 7 bases. This CDR3 comprises 14 residues. CDR1 is KGHDR and CDR2 is SFDVKD in the germline V gene. CDR3 in amino acids: CAASDRLAGDTQYF. CDR3 coding DNA: TGTGCCGCCAGTGACAGACTAGCAGGAGATACGCAGTATTTT.

In the case of this clonotype: Germline and junction disagree at one end, which may indicate a read error. The genes are TRBV20-1 and TRBJ1-6, with D possibly matching TRBD1 (5 bases). The CDR3 spans 15 residues. Germline V gives CDR1 DFQATT, CDR2 SNEGSKA (reference sequence). The CDR3 spells CSATYPAGYNLPLHF. DNA for the CDR3: TGCAGTGCTACTTATCCCGCAGGGTATAATTTACCCCTCCACTTT.

This clonotype was recorded many times. The chain links TRBV6-6 to TRBJ2-7; unclear D gene. This CDR3 comprises 12 residues. The germline gives CDR1 MNHNY, CDR2 SVGAGI (reference sequence). The germline V and J ends were trimmed by 0 bases and 3 bases, with 3 bases remaining between them. CDR3 sequence (DNA): TGTGCCAGCAGTTACTCACTCTACGAGCAGTACTTC. Translated, it gives CASSYSLYEQYF.

This clonotype came up many times. The chain has TRBV6-5 and TRBJ2-1; 7 nucleotides line up with TRBD1. Germline V gives CDR1 MNHEY, CDR2 SVGAGI. This CDR3 is built from 16 residues. V was pared by 0 bases and J by 10 bases, with 12 bases of the junction left unmatched. The CDR3: CASSYSQGVLVNEQFF. DNA of the CDR3: TGTGCCAGCAGTTACTCCCAGGGGGTGTTGGTTAACGAGCAGTTCTTC.

This clonotype was recorded at least ten times. The chain employs TRBV5-1 and TRBJ2-3; the D gene could be TRBD1 or TRBD2 (5 bases each). From germline, CDR1 is SGHRS and CDR2 YFSETQ. The V end was cut by 3 bases, the J end by 0 bases, with 11 bases between. The CDR3 spans 15 residues. The CDR3 nucleotides read TGCGCCAGCAGCTCCGGGACCCAAAGCACAGATACGCAGTATTTT. Its protein is CASSSGTQSTDTQYF.

This clonotype was recorded a few times. The chain combines TRBV5-1 with TRBJ2-1; the D gene is possibly TRBD1 (5 bases). Germline assignment: CDR1 SGHRS and CDR2 YFSETQ. With 7 bases removed from V and 0 bases from J, the gap between germline ends came to 14 bases. The CDR3 runs to 15 residues. CDR3 in amino acids: CASGIWTSSYNEQFF. CDR3 bases: TGCGCCAGCGGTATATGGACAAGCTCCTACAATGAGCAGTTCTTC. The full variable domain, with the rest looked up from reference TRBV5-1 and TRBJ2-1, is KAGVTQTPRYLIKTRGQQVTLSCSPISGHRSVSWYQQTPGQGLQFLFEYFSETQRNKGNFPGRFSGRQFSNSRSEMNVSTLELGDSALYLCASGIWTSSYNEQFFGPGTRLTVL.

This clonotype was seen a handful of times. A clone one base away is much larger, so this may be a read error. The rearrangement links TRBV5-1 to TRBJ2-5; D is unclear. There are 14 residues in the CDR3. Germline CDR1 reads SGHRS; CDR2 reads YFSETQ. The CDR3 nucleotides are TGCGCCGGCAGCTTTTCCTACCGTCAAGAGACCCAGTACTTC. Its protein is CAGSFSYRQETQYF.

CDR3 amino acids: CASSLGTGLYGEQYF. The CDR3 nucleotides are TGTGCCAGCAGCTTAGGGACAGGGTTATACGGCGAGCAGTACTTC. The chain uses TRBV7-9 and TRBJ2-7, with TRBD1 identical over 8 bases. V dropped 1 base and J dropped 6; count of bases not matched to a gene: 8. Looked up from germline, CDR1 is SEHNR and CDR2 is FQNEAQ (reference sequence). This CDR3 is 15 amino acids long.

The genes are TRBV20-1 and TRBJ1-5, with TRBD1 matching over 8 bases. J was trimmed by 3 bases and V by 6 bases; bases with no gene match: 7. The CDR3 is made up of 14 amino acids. Germline CDR1 reads DFQATT; CDR2 reads SNEGSKA (reference sequence). The CDR3 loop is CSAPTRGPNQPQHF. Here the CDR3 DNA reads TGCAGTGCGCCGACCAGGGGGCCCAATCAGCCCCAGCATTTT.

This clonotype came up many times. The chain employs TRBV7-3 and TRBJ2-5, with D possibly being TRBD2 (6 bases). The V gene's germline CDR1 is SGHTA and CDR2 FQGTGA. The CDR3 consists of 16 residues. Trimming shortened V by 1 base and J by 5 bases, and 17 bases separated the two germline ends. The CDR3 nucleotides are TGTGCCAGCAGCTTAATATCCGGGAGTGGGTGGGAGACCCAGTACTTC. Its protein product is CASSLISGSGWETQYF.

The J gene is TRBJ2-5, the V gene TRBV5-1, with 11 nucleotides matching TRBD2. V shed 4 bases, J shed 5 bases, and the junction held 7 bases outside the gene matches. The CDR3 extends over 15 amino acids. From germline, CDR1 is SGHRS and CDR2 YFSETQ. CDR3 in amino acids: CASSAGTSGAETQYF. The CDR3 nucleotides are TGCGCCAGCAGCGCCGGGACTAGCGGTGCCGAGACCCAGTACTTC.

A few counts support this clonotype. The V and J genes are TRBV5-5 and TRBJ2-1; the match to TRBD2 covers 10 bases. The CDR3 has 15 residues. J lost 10 bases, V lost 1 base, and 8 bases had no gene match. Germline CDR1 reads SGHKS; CDR2 reads YYEKEE (reference sequence). CDR3 in DNA: TGTGCCAGCAGCTTGAGCCTAGCGGGAGCGTGGGAGCAGTTCTTC. Its translation: CASSLSLAGAWEQFF.

About this clonotype: A much larger clone lies one base from this, so it may be a read error. This chain connects TRBV6-5 to TRBJ2-7; D gene ambiguous. CDR1 MNHEY and CDR2 SVGAGI come from the germline V gene. This CDR3 has 14 amino acids. CDR3 sequence reads: CAGSYSAYSYEQYF. CDR3 nucleotide sequence: TGTGCCGGCAGTTACTCGGCTTACTCCTACGAGCAGTACTTC.

This clonotype was found many times. The V gene is TRBV11-2, the J gene TRBJ2-3; 10 bases line up with TRBD2. From germline, CDR1 is SGHAT and CDR2 FQNNGV. The length of the CDR3 is 21 residues. The V segment lost 5 bases and the J segment 1 base; nucleotides outside the gene matches: 21. The DNA for the CDR3 is TGTGCCAGCAGCGCAAATTATCTGTCGGGGCTAGCGGGAGATGGCACAGATACGCAGTATTTT. This encodes CASSANYLSGLAGDGTDTQYF.

V and J are TRBV14 and TRBJ2-3; D is perhaps TRBD2 (6 bases). Germline V gives CDR1 SGHDN, CDR2 FVKESK. The germline V and J ends were trimmed by 0 bases and 6 bases, with 16 bases remaining between them. This CDR3 contains 16 residues. The CDR3 region has the DNA TGTGCCAGCAGCCAAGATTTAGGAACTAGCCGTGATACGCAGTATTTT. This sequence encodes CASSQDLGTSRDTQYF.

In the case of this clonotype: This clone may be a read error of a much larger clone one base away. The gene calls are TRBV10-3 and TRBJ2-5; tentative D call: TRBD2 (5 bases). This CDR3 is 11 amino acids long. The germline gives CDR1 ENHRY, CDR2 SYGVKD. The CDR3: CAIGEGVTQYF. As DNA, the CDR3 is TGTGCCATCGGTGAGGGAGTGACCCAGTACTTC.

This clonotype was counted ten times or more. The rearrangement uses TRBV20-1 and TRBJ2-1; 11 nucleotides match TRBD2. The CDR3 contains 17 residues. Germline V lookup: CDR1 DFQATT, CDR2 SNEGSKA (reference sequence). With 5 bases clipped from V and 4 bases from J, the junction kept 13 bases outside the gene matches. Written as DNA, the CDR3 is TGCAGTGCTTTTAGCGGGAGGGCTTTAAAAGGGTACAATGAGCAGTTCTTC. It translates to CSAFSGRALKGYNEQFF.

In its sample, this clonotype was seen once. Since a much larger clone is just one base distant, this may be a read error. The CDR3 DNA follows: TGTGCCAGCAGCCCCGATAGCAGCACCGTTGGAGATACGCAGTATTTT. It translates to CASSPDSSTVGDTQYF. The chain links TRBV5-5 to TRBJ2-3; no clear D. V shed 4 bases and J shed 5 bases, with 20 bases lying between them. Germline CDR1 is SGHKS and CDR2 is YYEKEE (reference sequence). This CDR3 contains 16 residues. The full variable domain, in which reference TRBV5-5 and TRBJ2-3 provide the parts outside the CDR3, is DAGVTQSPTHLIKTRGQQVTLRCSPISGHKSVSWYQQVLGQGPQFIFQYYEKEERGRGNFPDRFSARQFPNYSSELNVNALLLGDSALYLCASSPDSSTVGDTQYFGPGTRLTVL.

Regarding this clonotype: The junction departs from germline at one end; a sequencing error may be responsible. The J gene is TRBJ2-3, the V gene TRBV20-1; 13 bases are a match to TRBD2. The CDR3 contains 15 residues. Germline V gene data show CDR1 as DFQATT and CDR2 as SNEGSKA (reference sequence). This CDR3 is CSGGTSGARTVTQYF. As DNA, the CDR3 is TGCAGCGGGGGGACTAGCGGGGCCCGTACAGTTACGCAGTATTTT.

This clonotype was detected many times. The chain joins TRBV11-2 to TRBJ2-3; maybe TRBD2 (6 bases). V shed 3 bases and J shed 2 bases, with 15 bases lying between them. Germline CDR1 and CDR2: SGHAT and FQNNGV. The CDR3 spans 16 residues. CDR3 residues: CASSFGASADTDTQYF. The CDR3 DNA sequence: TGTGCCAGCAGCTTCGGGGCTAGCGCCGACACAGATACGCAGTATTTT.

The chain uses TRBV7-3 and TRBJ2-1; weak D call: TRBD2 (6 bases). This CDR3 has 16 residues. The germline V gene has CDR1 SGHTA and CDR2 FQGTGA. V shed 2 bases and J shed 1 base, with 12 bases lying between them. CDR3 nucleotide sequence: TGTGCCAGCAGCTTATCGCCGGGGAGGTCCTACAATGAGCAGTTCTTC. It specifies CASSLSPGRSYNEQFF. The variable domain in full, with the rest retrieved from reference TRBV7-3 and TRBJ2-1, is GAGVSQTPSNKVTEKGKYVELRCDPISGHTALYWYRQSLGQGPEFLIYFQGTGAADDSGLPNDRFFAVRPEGSVSTLKIQRTERGDSAVYLCASSLSPGRSYNEQFFGPGTRLTVL.

The rearrangement uses TRBV19 and TRBJ1-2; TRBD1 aligns across 8 bases. The CDR3 sequence is 12 residues long. Germline lookup yields CDR1 LNHDA and CDR2 SQIVND (reference sequence). The trim removed 8 bases at V and 6 bases at J, leaving 5 bases unmatched. The CDR3 is CASLRRGHGYTF. The CDR3 DNA is TGTGCCAGTTTGCGCAGGGGGCATGGCTACACCTTC.

About this clonotype itself: This sequence may be a read error, since a much larger clone differs from it by one base. The V call is TRBV20-1, the J call TRBJ2-3; D not resolved. The length of the CDR3 is 16 residues. The ends were cut back, 3 bases at V and 4 bases at J, with 20 bases in the middle. CDR1 and CDR2 from the germline V gene are DFQATT and SNEGSKA (reference sequence). CDR3: CSASPLSGVPADTQYF. DNA for the CDR3: TGCAGTGCTAGTCCCCTCTCGGGTGTGCCCGCAGATACGCAGTATTTT.

About this clonotype: A junction boundary mismatches the germline segment, possibly from a read error. The V call is TRBV9, the J call TRBJ2-3; TRBD1 might be the D (5 bases). Germline CDR1 reads SGDLS; CDR2 reads YYNGEE. The CDR3 loop spans 14 amino acids. DNA of the CDR3: TGTGCCTGCAGCGTGGACATGGGCACAGATACGCAGTATTTT. Amino acid sequence: CACSVDMGTDTQYF.

Only one count was recorded for this clonotype. A much larger clonotype is one base distant, so this may be a read error. The rearrangement joins TRBV29-1 to TRBJ1-2; 9 positions match TRBD1. Per germline, CDR1 SQVTM and CDR2 ANQGSEA. The CDR3 covers 16 residues. Unmatched junction bases numbered 13, after V lost 5 bases and J lost 3 bases. The CDR3 nucleotides are TGCAGCGTTCCCAACACTTTACAGGGGGCCGACTATGGCTACACCTTC. This codes for CSVPNTLQGADYGYTF.